The 16 T cell receptor beta chains in this list originate from one sample, sequenced in a study of blood T cell repertoires in COVID-19. Profiling relied on immunoSEQ multiplex PCR, and the TCRdb table lists in-frame clones only, not all of them. The sample yields about 120,000 clones, approximately 91% seen once. Material: peripheral blood. Source of these receptors: a woman in her 70s who had recovered from COVID-19.

The chain combines TRBV11-2 with TRBJ2-3, with TRBD1 as a possible D gene (6 bases). There are 15 residues in the CDR3. Germline CDR1 reads SGHAT; CDR2 reads FQNNGV. V was shortened by 4 bases and J by 6 bases, with 17 bases between the two germline ends. This CDR3 is CASSSTGWKGDTQYF. CDR3 in DNA: TGTGCCAGCAGCTCAACAGGGTGGAAGGGGGATACGCAGTATTTT.

V usage is TRBV24-1 and J usage is TRBJ2-5, with 10 bases aligning to TRBD2. With 4 bases clipped from V and 7 bases from J, the junction kept 11 bases outside the gene matches. The germline CDR1 and CDR2 sequences are KGHDR and SFDVKD. The CDR3 consists of 16 residues. The CDR3 DNA sequence: TGTGCCACCAGTGACTCTAGGACTAGCGGAGGGGGGACCCAGTACTTC. Protein product: CATSDSRTSGGGTQYF.

This chain links TRBV27 with TRBJ2-3, with TRBD2 matching 8 bases. V lost 7 bases to trimming and J lost 6 bases; unmatched junction nucleotides: 12. The germline V gene has CDR1 MNHEY and CDR2 SMNVEV (reference sequence). The length of the CDR3 is 15 residues. The chain's CDR3 is CASTGLDEYSDTQYF. CDR3 DNA sequence: TGTGCCAGCACGGGACTAGATGAGTACTCGGATACGCAGTATTTT.

The CDR3 is CASSSRTSGVNEQFF. The CDR3 bases are TGTGCCAGCAGTTCCCGGACTAGCGGGGTCAATGAGCAGTTCTTC. V and J are TRBV6-5 and TRBJ2-1, with TRBD2 matching over 12 bases. The CDR3 runs 15 residues. Trimming took 4 bases from V and 6 from J; bases not matched to a gene: 4. Germline V CDR1 and CDR2: MNHEY, SVGAGI.

V is TRBV7-9 and J is TRBJ1-5, with a weak D call TRBD1 (6 bases). V was pared by 5 bases and J by 5 bases, with 16 bases between. The CDR3 has 15 residues. Per germline, CDR1 SEHNR and CDR2 FQNEAQ (reference sequence). The CDR3 loop reads CASSDSGGADQPQHF. In nucleotides, the CDR3 is TGTGCCAGCAGCGACAGTGGGGGCGCGGATCAGCCCCAGCATTTT.

The chain employs TRBV7-3 and TRBJ2-7, with 10 bases matching TRBD1. This CDR3 has 13 residues. Per germline, CDR1 SGHTA and CDR2 FQGTGA. V gave up 5 bases and J gave up 4 bases; unmatched junction bases: 2. In DNA, the CDR3 is TGTGCCAGCAGCACGGACAGGGGGTACGAGCAGTACTTC. Translated: CASSTDRGYEQYF.

The chain carries TRBV24-1 and TRBJ2-5, with 9 positions matching TRBD2. CDR3 length: 15 residues. Germline CDR1 KGHDR, CDR2 SFDVKD. The ends lost 6 bases at V and 4 bases at J; junction bases unmatched: 8. The CDR3 is CATSRREGRGETQYF. The CDR3 DNA is TGTGCCACCAGTAGGCGGGAGGGCCGCGGAGAGACCCAGTACTTC.

The chain links TRBV7-2 to TRBJ2-7; a weak D match, TRBD1 (6 bases). This CDR3 is 15 amino acids long. The V gene's germline CDR1 is SGHTA and CDR2 FQGNSA. V lost 5 bases and J lost 2, with 16 bases in between. In DNA form, the CDR3 reads TGTGCCAGCAGCCTCATGACAGGTCCAACCTACGAGCAGTACTTC. Translated, it gives CASSLMTGPTYEQYF. Combining the CDR3 with reference TRBV7-2 and TRBJ2-7 gives the whole variable domain GAGVSQSPSNKVTEKGKDVELRCDPISGHTALYWYRQSLGQGLEFLIYFQGNSAPDKSGLPSDRFSAERTGGSVSTLTIQRTQQEDSAVYLCASSLMTGPTYEQYFGPGTRLTVT.

This chain links TRBV7-9 with TRBJ1-4; TRBD1 matches 7 bases. The junction had 2 bases not matched to a gene; V was cut back by 5 bases and J by 2 bases. CDR3 length equals 14 residues. Germline CDR1 reads SEHNR; CDR2 reads FQNEAQ (reference sequence). The DNA for the CDR3 is TGTGCCAGCAGCGCGACAGGGACTAATGAAAAACTGTTTTTT. Its protein is CASSATGTNEKLFF.

V is TRBV5-1 and J is TRBJ1-3; TRBD1 matches 9 bases. The CDR3 extends over 16 amino acids. Germline V gene lookup returns CDR1 SGHRS and CDR2 YFSETQ. Trimming cost V 4 bases and J 0 bases; bases outside gene matches: 5. This CDR3 is CASSPQTGGSGNTIYF. In DNA, the CDR3 is TGCGCCAGCAGCCCTCAGACAGGGGGCTCTGGAAACACCATATATTTT.

The chain couples TRBV11-3 to TRBJ2-5; TRBD1 matches at 9 bases. With 5 bases clipped from V and 1 base from J, the junction kept 5 bases outside the gene matches. Germline CDR1 and CDR2: SGHNT and YENEEA. CDR3 size: 15 residues. In DNA, the CDR3 is TGTGCCAGCAGCGACAGGGGGGGAGCCCAAGAGACCCAGTACTTC. Translated: CASSDRGGAQETQYF.

This sequence joins TRBV28 and TRBJ1-2, with D possibly being TRBD1 (5 bases). The CDR3 has 14 residues. The V gene's germline CDR1 is MDHEN and CDR2 SYDVKM. V lost 7 bases to trimming and J lost 4 bases, with 16 bases between them. CDR3 sequence: CASIGDFTGYGYTF. CDR3 in DNA: TGTGCCAGCATAGGGGACTTTACGGGCTATGGCTACACCTTC.

The CDR3 spells CASSQGQGAWGYTF. DNA for the CDR3: TGTGCCAGCAGCCAAGGACAGGGGGCTTGGGGCTACACCTTC. The chain carries TRBV3-1 (or the pseudogene TRBV3-2) and TRBJ1-2, with 10 bases lining up with TRBD1. The CDR3 is made up of 14 amino acids. Germline V lookup: CDR1 LGHDT, CDR2 YNNKEL (reference sequence). The V gene end was trimmed by 1 base and the J gene end by 8 bases; junction bases not matched to a gene: 4.

The V gene is TRBV7-3, the J gene TRBJ2-3, with TRBD2 identical over 11 bases. With V trimmed by 4 bases and J by 3 bases, 3 bases remained unmatched. Germline V lookup: CDR1 SGHTA, CDR2 FQGTGA. The CDR3 runs to 15 residues. CDR3 coding DNA: TGTGCCAGCAGCTCCGGGACTAGCGGAACAGATACGCAGTATTTT. Its protein is CASSSGTSGTDTQYF.

The J gene is TRBJ2-7, the V gene TRBV18; D possibly corresponds to TRBD1 (6 bases). Trimming stripped 1 base from V and 4 bases from J, with 14 bases between. From germline, CDR1 is KGHSH and CDR2 LQKENI. The CDR3 loop spans 15 amino acids. In DNA, the CDR3 is TGTGCCAGCTCACCACTAGGACAGCTCTATTACGAGCAGTACTTC. It encodes CASSPLGQLYYEQYF.

This rearrangement joins TRBV10-3 to TRBJ2-5; TRBD2 aligns across 7 bases. Trimming took 9 bases from V and 1 from J; bases not matched to a gene: 11. The V gene's germline CDR1 is ENHRY and CDR2 SYGVKD. The CDR3 totals 15 residues. The CDR3 sequence is CAISPAASGQETQYF. The DNA for the CDR3 is TGTGCCATATCCCCCGCGGCTAGCGGCCAAGAGACCCAGTACTTC.